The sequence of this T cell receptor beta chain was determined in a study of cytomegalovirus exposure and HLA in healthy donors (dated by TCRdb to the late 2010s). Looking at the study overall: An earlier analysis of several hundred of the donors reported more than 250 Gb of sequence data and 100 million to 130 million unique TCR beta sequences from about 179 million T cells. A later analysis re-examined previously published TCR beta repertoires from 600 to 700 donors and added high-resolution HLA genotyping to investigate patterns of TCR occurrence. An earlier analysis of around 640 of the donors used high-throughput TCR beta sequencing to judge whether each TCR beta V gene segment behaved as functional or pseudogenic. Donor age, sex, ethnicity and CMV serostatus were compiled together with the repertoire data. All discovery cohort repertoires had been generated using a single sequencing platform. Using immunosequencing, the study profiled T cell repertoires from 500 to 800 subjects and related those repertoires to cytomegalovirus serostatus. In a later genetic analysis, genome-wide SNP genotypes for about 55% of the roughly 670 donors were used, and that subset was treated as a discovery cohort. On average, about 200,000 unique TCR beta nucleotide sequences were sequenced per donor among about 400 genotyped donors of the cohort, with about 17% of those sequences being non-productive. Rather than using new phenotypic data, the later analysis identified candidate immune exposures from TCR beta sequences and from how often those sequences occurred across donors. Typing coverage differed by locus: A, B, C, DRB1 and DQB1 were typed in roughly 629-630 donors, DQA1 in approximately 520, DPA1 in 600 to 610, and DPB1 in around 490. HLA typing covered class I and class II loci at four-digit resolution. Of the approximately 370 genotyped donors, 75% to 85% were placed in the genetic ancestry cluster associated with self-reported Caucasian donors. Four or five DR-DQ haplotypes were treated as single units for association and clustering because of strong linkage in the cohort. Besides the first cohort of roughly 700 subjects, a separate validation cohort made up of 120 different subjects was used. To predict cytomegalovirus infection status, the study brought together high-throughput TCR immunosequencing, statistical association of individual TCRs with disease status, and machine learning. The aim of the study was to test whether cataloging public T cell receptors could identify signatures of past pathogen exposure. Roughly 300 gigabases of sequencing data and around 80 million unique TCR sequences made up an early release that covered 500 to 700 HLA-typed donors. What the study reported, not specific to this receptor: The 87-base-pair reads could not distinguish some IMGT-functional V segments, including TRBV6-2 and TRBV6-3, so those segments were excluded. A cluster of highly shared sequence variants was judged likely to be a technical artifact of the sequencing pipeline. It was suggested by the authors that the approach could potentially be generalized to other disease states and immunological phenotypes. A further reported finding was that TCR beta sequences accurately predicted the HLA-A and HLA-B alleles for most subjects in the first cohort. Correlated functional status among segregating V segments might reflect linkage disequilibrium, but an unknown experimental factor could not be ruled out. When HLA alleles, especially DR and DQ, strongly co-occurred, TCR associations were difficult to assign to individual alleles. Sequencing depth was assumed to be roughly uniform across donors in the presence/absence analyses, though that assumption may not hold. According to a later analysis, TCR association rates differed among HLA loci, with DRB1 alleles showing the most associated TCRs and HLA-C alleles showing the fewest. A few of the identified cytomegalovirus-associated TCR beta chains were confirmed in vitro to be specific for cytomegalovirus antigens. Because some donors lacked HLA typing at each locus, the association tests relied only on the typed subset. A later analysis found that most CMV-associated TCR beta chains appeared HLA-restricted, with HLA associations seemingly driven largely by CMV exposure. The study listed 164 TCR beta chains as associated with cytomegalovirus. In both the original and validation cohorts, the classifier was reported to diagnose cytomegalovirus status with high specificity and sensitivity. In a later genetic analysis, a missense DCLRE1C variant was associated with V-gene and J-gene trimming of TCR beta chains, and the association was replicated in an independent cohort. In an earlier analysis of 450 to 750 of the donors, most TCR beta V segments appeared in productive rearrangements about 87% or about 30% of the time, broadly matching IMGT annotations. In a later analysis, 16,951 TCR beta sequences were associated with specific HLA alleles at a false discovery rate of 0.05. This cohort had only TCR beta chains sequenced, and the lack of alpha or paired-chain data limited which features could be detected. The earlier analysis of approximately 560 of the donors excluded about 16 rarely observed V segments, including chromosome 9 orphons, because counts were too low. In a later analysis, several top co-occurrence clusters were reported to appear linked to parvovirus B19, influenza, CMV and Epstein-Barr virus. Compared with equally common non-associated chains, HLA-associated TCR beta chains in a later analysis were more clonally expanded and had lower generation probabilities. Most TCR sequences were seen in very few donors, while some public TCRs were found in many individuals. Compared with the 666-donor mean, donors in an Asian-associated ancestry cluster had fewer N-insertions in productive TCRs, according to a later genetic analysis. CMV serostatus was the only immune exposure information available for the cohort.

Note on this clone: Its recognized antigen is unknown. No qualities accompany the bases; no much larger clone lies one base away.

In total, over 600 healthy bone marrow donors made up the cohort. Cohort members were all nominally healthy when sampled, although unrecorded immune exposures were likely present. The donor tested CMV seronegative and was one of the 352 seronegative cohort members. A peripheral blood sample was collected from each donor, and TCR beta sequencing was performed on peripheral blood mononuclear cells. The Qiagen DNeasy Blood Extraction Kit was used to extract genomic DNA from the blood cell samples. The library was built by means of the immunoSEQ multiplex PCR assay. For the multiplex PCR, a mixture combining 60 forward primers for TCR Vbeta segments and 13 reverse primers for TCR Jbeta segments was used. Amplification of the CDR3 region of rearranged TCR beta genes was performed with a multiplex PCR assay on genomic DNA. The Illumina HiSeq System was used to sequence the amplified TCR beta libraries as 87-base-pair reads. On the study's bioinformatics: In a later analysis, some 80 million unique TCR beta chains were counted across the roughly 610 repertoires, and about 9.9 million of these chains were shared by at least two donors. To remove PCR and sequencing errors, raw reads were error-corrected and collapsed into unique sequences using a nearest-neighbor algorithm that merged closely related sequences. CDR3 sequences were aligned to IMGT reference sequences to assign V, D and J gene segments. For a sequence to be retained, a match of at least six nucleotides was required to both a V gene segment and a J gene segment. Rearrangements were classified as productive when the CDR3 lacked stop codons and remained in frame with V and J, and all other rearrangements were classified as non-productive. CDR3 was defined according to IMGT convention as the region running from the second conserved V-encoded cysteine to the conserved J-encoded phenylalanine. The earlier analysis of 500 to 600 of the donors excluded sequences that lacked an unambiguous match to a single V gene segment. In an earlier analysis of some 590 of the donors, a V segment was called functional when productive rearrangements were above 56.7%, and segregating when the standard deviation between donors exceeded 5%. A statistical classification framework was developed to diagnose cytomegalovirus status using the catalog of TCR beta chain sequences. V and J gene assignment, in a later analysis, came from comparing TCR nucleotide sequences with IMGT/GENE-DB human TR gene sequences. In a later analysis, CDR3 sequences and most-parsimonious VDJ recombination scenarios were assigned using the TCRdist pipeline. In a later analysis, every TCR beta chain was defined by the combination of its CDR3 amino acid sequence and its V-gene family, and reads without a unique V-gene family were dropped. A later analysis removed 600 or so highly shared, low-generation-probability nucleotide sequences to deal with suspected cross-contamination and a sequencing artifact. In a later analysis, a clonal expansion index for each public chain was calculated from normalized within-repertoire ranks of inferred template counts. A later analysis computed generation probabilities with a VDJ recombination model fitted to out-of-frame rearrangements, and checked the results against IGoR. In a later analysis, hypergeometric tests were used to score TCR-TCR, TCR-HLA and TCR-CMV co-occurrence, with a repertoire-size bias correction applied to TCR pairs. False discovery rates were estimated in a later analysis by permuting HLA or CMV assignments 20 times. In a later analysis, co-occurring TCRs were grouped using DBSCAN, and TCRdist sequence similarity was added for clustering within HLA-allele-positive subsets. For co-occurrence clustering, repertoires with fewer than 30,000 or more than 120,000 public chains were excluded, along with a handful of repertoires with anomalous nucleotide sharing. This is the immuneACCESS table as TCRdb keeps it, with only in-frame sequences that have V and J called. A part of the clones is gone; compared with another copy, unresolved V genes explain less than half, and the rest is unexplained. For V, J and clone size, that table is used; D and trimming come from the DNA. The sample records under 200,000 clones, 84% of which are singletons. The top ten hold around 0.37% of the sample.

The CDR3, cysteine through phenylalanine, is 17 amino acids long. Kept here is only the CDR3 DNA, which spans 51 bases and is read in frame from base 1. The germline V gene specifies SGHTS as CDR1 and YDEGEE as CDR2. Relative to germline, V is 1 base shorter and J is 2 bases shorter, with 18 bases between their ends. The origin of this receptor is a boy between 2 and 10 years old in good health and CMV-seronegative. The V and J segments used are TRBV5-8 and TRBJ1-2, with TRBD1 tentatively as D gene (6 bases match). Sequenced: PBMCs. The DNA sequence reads TGTGCCAGCAGCTTGTTTGGACTAGGGGGAGGGAACTATGGCTACACCTTC. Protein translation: CASSLFGLGGGNYGYTF.